The sequence of this T cell receptor (beta chain) was determined in a study of blood T cell repertoires in COVID-19. About the research overall: From the United States, Italy and Spain came samples of acute and convalescent COVID-19.

As originally analysed: Reference gene primer amplification yielded estimated nucleated cell counts. This table comes from immunoSEQ multiplex PCR, and its TCRdb copy is limited to in-frame clones, with some not included. V, J and clone size are taken as reported in that table, and D and trimming were inferred from the DNA itself. In the table there are about 200,000 clones, roughly 91% of which are singletons. There are 14 residues in the CDR3. Looked up from germline, CDR1 is KGHSH and CDR2 is LQKENI. J lost 5 bases, V lost 5 bases, and 8 bases had no gene match. The material sequenced was peripheral blood. This TCR was recovered from a man aged 40-50 years with active or convalescent COVID-19. V gene TRBV18 combines with J gene TRBJ2-5; 7 positions match TRBD1. Here the CDR3 reads CASSDRVDWETQYF. The CDR3, as DNA: TGTGCCAGCTCAGACAGGGTTGATTGGGAGACCCAGTACTTC.